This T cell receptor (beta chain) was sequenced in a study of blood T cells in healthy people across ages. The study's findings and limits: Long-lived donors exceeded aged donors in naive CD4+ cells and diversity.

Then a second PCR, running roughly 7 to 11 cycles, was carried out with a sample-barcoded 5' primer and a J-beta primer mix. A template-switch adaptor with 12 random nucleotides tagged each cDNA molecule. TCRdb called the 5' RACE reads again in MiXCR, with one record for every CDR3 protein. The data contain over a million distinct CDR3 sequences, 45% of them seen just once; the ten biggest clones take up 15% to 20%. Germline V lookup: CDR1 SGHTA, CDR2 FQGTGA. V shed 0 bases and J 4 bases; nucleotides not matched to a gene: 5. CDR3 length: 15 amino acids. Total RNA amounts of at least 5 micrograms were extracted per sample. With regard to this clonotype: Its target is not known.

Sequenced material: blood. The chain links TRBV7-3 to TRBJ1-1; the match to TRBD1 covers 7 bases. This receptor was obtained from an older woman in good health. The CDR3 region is CASSLTGGSSTEAFF. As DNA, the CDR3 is TGTGCCAGCAGCTTAACAGGGGGCTCGAGCACTGAAGCTTTCTTT.